The rows below give T cell receptor beta chains drawn from one sample of a study of cytomegalovirus exposure and HLA in healthy donors. Some clones are missing from TCRdb's copy, which holds only in-frame ones; the method was immunoSEQ multiplex PCR. The sample gives tens of thousands of clones, roughly 92% of which show up once; roughly 1.4% is in the top ten. The sample comprised PBMCs. These receptors all come from a man between 18 and 35 years old in good health and CMV-seronegative. CDR3s include the opening cysteine and the closing phenylalanine or tryptophan. The D gene is left open where the match is weak. Clone size is shown for a subset of rows, as once, few, many or a class of expanded clone.

.	TRBV6-5	.	TRBJ1-1	TGTGCCAGCAGTTACGGGGGGGCTAACACTGAAGCTTTCTTT	CASSYGGANTEAFF
TRBD2	TRBV28	.	TRBJ2-3	TGTGCCAGCAGTTTAGCGGGAGATGCGAGCACAGATACGCAGTATTTT	CASSLAGDASTDTQYF
.	TRBV11-2	.	TRBJ1-2	TGTGCCAGCAGCACAGAGCGCGGGCCCTATGGCTACACCTTC	CASSTERGPYGYTF
TRBD2	TRBV4-1	.	TRBJ2-5	TGCGCCAGCAGCCAAGATTTACCGGGACTAGCGGGAGAGACCCAGTACTTC	CASSQDLPGLAGETQYF
TRBD1	TRBV6-1	few	TRBJ2-7	TGTGCCAGCAGTCCTGGACAGGGTATGCCCTACGAGCAGTACTTC	CASSPGQGMPYEQYF
TRBD1	TRBV5-1	.	TRBJ2-1	TGCGCCAGCAGGCCTACCACAGGGGGCAATGAGCAGTTCTTC	CASRPTTGGNEQFF
TRBD2	TRBV7-2	.	TRBJ2-7	TGTGCCAGCAGCTCCGTTGGGGCGGGAGGGGGTGAGCAGTACTTC	CASSSVGAGGGEQYF
.	TRBV9	.	TRBJ2-3	TGTGCCAGCAGCGCGTGGGGACTGAGCACAGATACGCAGTATTTT	CASSAWGLSTDTQYF
.	TRBV4-1	.	TRBJ1-2	TGCGCCAGCAGTCTGGGGAGTCCGTCCGGCTACACCTTC	CASSLGSPSGYTF
TRBD2	TRBV6-5	.	TRBJ2-7	TGTGCCAGCAGCAAGGGACTAGCGGCGTCCTACGAGCAGTACTTC	CASSKGLAASYEQYF
TRBD1	TRBV2	.	TRBJ1-2	TGTGCCAGCAGAGGGGACAGGGTTAATGGCTACACCTTC	CASRGDRVNGYTF
.	TRBV5-6	.	TRBJ2-3	TGTGCCAGCAGCTTGGTTGATACCGGTAGCACAGATACGCAGTATTTT	CASSLVDTGSTDTQYF
.	TRBV6-1	.	TRBJ2-2	TGTGCCAGCGGGAGGGGGAACGCCGGGGAGCTGTTTTTT	CASGRGNAGELFF
TRBD2	TRBV19	.	TRBJ2-1	TGTGCCAGTAGTATAATAGGTAGCGGGAGATTCTCCTACAATGAGCAGTTCTTC	CASSIIGSGRFSYNEQFF
TRBD2	TRBV28	.	TRBJ2-1	TGTGCCAGCAGTTTAGTAATCGGTACTAGCGGTAGAGTACGGGCCTACAATGAGCAGTTCTTC	CASSLVIGTSGRVRAYNEQFF
TRBD2	TRBV28	.	TRBJ2-5	TGTGCCAGCAGTTTACCCCCCTTGAGACTAGCGGATGGAGAGACCCAGTACTTC	CASSLPPLRLADGETQYF
TRBD1	TRBV6-9	.	TRBJ2-7	TGTGCCAGCAGTGCTAAAAGGGGACAGACCACCTACGAGCAGTACTTC	CASSAKRGQTTYEQYF
TRBD2	TRBV7-6	once	TRBJ2-1	TGTGCCAGCAGCTTACCCACGACCGGCGCGGGAGGGAATGAGCAGTTCTTC	CASSLPTTGAGGNEQFF
TRBD2	TRBV9	.	TRBJ2-7	TGTGCCAGCAGCCCGGGGGGATACAACTACGAGCAGTACTTC	CASSPGGYNYEQYF
.	TRBV15	.	TRBJ2-1	TGTGCCACCAGCAGAGAGAGGTCAGGGGCGAATGAGCAGTTCTTC	CATSRERSGANEQFF
TRBD2	TRBV14	.	TRBJ2-2	TGTGCCAGCAGCCCCGGAAGACTAGCGGGAGTTATAACCGGGGAGCTGTTTTTT	CASSPGRLAGVITGELFF
TRBD1	TRBV7-9	.	TRBJ2-1	TGTGCCAGCAGCAGATTCCCGGGACAGGGGGCCTACAATGAGCAGTTCTTC	CASSRFPGQGAYNEQFF